This TCR beta chain was recovered during a study of blood T cell repertoires in COVID-19. The assay was immunoSEQ multiplex PCR, and TCRdb's table has in-frame clones only and misses some. The data contain 60,000 to 85,000 clones, approximately 80% of them seen just once; the ten biggest clones take up about 43%. The V gene's germline CDR1 is LNHDA and CDR2 SQIVND (reference sequence). After removal of 10 bases from V and 4 bases from J, the junction contained 7 bases not matched to a gene. The CDR3 extends over 13 amino acids. The rearrangement joins TRBV19 to TRBJ2-1, with 7 positions matching TRBD1. This receptor was taken from a man older than 75 with acute or convalescent COVID-19. Sequencing was performed on peripheral blood. The CDR3 region is CATRDSQYNEQFF. In DNA, the CDR3 is TGTGCCACCCGGGACAGCCAATACAATGAGCAGTTCTTC.